The clone carrying this T cell receptor (beta chain) was observed many times. The authors deemed Graves' hyperthyroidism stable absent ophthalmopathy progression within 18 months. The study enrolled patients aged 18 to 65 with newly diagnosed hyperthyroidism of under 2 months' duration. Based on clinical symptoms, serum thyroxine and TRAb, thyroid ultrasound and orbital computed tomography, diagnoses were reached. The data originate from a study of T cells in Graves' hyperthyroidism and ophthalmopathy. Study as a whole: Peripheral blood draws took place at initial diagnosis, ahead of any treatment.

The TCR beta CDR3 regions underwent amplification using RNA transcripts as the source. TCR CDR3 regions were first amplified by RT-PCR with HTBI primers. TCRdb re-called the multiplex PCR reads with MiXCR, one entry per CDR3 protein. The sample lists a few hundred thousand distinct CDR3 sequences, roughly 21% occurring once. This CDR3 region has 15 residues. V was pared by 2 bases and J by 8 bases, with 16 bases between. Germline loops: CDR1 MNHEY, CDR2 SVGAGI. This chain connects TRBV6-5 to TRBJ2-1, with D maybe TRBD1 (5 bases). The TCR comes from a woman between 45 and 60 years old with Graves' hyperthyroidism. Sequenced: blood. The CDR3 reads CASSYRNPQGYEQFF. The CDR3 DNA reads TGTGCCAGCAGTTACCGTAACCCCCAGGGCTATGAGCAGTTCTTC.